These 27 T cell receptor beta chains were sequenced from one sample in a study of lymphopenia after photon versus proton radiotherapy. Some clones are missing from TCRdb's copy, which holds only in-frame ones; the method was immunoSEQ multiplex PCR. Of tens of thousands of clones listed, about 81% are singletons. This material consisted of peripheral blood, taken from a patient treated with proton-based radiotherapy. The receptors here all came from a man aged 60 to 69 with pancreatic cancer.

The chain links TRBV23-1 to TRBJ2-7; no clear D. Being an ORF, TRBV23-1 has a function that is uncertain. The V end was cut by 6 bases, the J end by 3 bases, with 18 bases between. This CDR3 contains 15 residues. This chain's CDR3 is CASSLETRHFYEQYF. CDR3 nucleotide sequence: TGCGCCAGCAGCCTGGAAACCAGGCACTTCTACGAGCAGTACTTC.

The chain couples TRBV11-2 to TRBJ2-1; D not resolved. The CDR3 runs 14 residues. With 0 bases removed from V and 7 bases from J, the gap between germline ends came to 10 bases. CDR1 SGHAT and CDR2 FQNNGV come from the germline V gene. CDR3 DNA sequence: TGTGCCAGCAGCTTAGATCTTGTAGAAAATGAGCAGTTCTTC. Its translation: CASSLDLVENEQFF.

A single count supports this clone. The chain couples TRBV4-3 to TRBJ2-1, with a weak D call TRBD2 (5 bases). V lost 0 bases to trimming and J lost 8 bases, with 14 bases between them. The CDR3 is 15 amino acids. CDR1 and CDR2 (germline): LGHNA, YSLEER. CDR3: CASSQDKGEGHEQFF. CDR3 bases: TGCGCCAGCAGCCAAGATAAGGGCGAGGGCCATGAGCAGTTCTTC.

The chain employs TRBV5-5 and TRBJ2-1; perhaps D is TRBD1 or TRBD2 (5 bases each). Trimming took off 1 base at V and 6 bases at J, with 20 bases between the two ends. Per the germline V gene, CDR1 is SGHKS and CDR2 is YYEKEE (reference sequence). CDR3 length: 17 residues. This CDR3 is CASSLSIGSWGSNEQFF. In DNA form, the CDR3 reads TGTGCCAGCAGCTTGTCTATAGGGTCATGGGGGAGCAATGAGCAGTTCTTC.

The chain recombines TRBV4-2 with TRBJ1-3, with D unclear. CDR3 length: 15 amino acids. V was pared by 1 base and J by 0 bases, with 7 bases between. From germline, CDR1 is LGHNA and CDR2 YNFKEQ. The CDR3 here is CASSQGRDSGNTIYF. Here the CDR3 DNA reads TGTGCCAGCAGCCAAGGACGGGACTCTGGAAACACCATATATTTT.

This chain joins TRBV7-2 and TRBJ1-1; TRBD1 matches at 9 bases. The length of the CDR3 is 14 residues. Germline lookup yields CDR1 SGHTA and CDR2 FQGNSA. Unmatched junction bases numbered 3, after V lost 4 bases and J lost 3 bases. CDR3 sequence (DNA): TGTGCCAGCAGCTCCAGACAGGGGGACACTGAAGCTTTCTTT. This gives the protein CASSSRQGDTEAFF. The full variable domain, with the rest looked up from reference TRBV7-2 and TRBJ1-1, is GAGVSQSPSNKVTEKGKDVELRCDPISGHTALYWYRQSLGQGLEFLIYFQGNSAPDKSGLPSDRFSAERTGGSVSTLTIQRTQQEDSAVYLCASSSRQGDTEAFFGQGTRLTVV.

The chain recombines TRBV14 with TRBJ1-1, with D perhaps matching TRBD1 (5 bases). Trimming shortened V by 4 bases and J by 5 bases, and 14 bases separated the two germline ends. This CDR3 contains 14 residues. Germline CDR1 is SGHDN and CDR2 is FVKESK. This chain's CDR3 is CASSLAPGVTEAFF. In DNA, the CDR3 is TGTGCCAGCAGCCTTGCCCCGGGGGTTACTGAAGCTTTCTTT.

The V call is TRBV5-5, the J call TRBJ2-7, with 10 bases aligning to TRBD2. This CDR3 region has 17 residues. The germline CDR1 and CDR2 sequences are SGHKS and YYEKEE (reference sequence). The trim removed 0 bases at V and 3 bases at J, leaving 9 bases unmatched. The DNA for the CDR3 is TGTGCCAGCAGCTTGGAATGGTTGGCTAGCGGGAGCTACGAGCAGTACTTC. It translates to CASSLEWLASGSYEQYF. Complete variable domain (other parts from reference TRBV5-5 and TRBJ2-7): DAGVTQSPTHLIKTRGQQVTLRCSPISGHKSVSWYQQVLGQGPQFIFQYYEKEERGRGNFPDRFSARQFPNYSSELNVNALLLGDSALYLCASSLEWLASGSYEQYFGPGTRLTVT.

This clone was counted only a few times. The chain is built from TRBV4-2 and TRBJ1-4; D is possibly TRBD1 (5 bases). Germline assignment: CDR1 LGHNA and CDR2 YNFKEQ. Trimming took 5 bases from V and 4 from J, leaving 14 bases between them. The CDR3 is made up of 15 amino acids. CDR3 DNA sequence: TGTGCCAGCAGCGAGGAGACAGAATTTAATGAAAAACTGTTTTTT. This gives the protein CASSEETEFNEKLFF.

This sequence joins TRBV6-5 and TRBJ1-1; a possible D gene is TRBD1 (5 bases). Germline CDR1 MNHEY, CDR2 SVGAGI. The CDR3 runs to 16 residues. Between the trimmed V and J ends, which lost 4 bases and 0 bases, there was a span of 15 bases. The CDR3 DNA follows: TGTGCCAGCAGTTTCTTCAGGGATCCCATGAACACTGAAGCTTTCTTT. Amino acids: CASSFFRDPMNTEAFF.

The CDR3 sequence: CASSTRVSSYNEQFF. Here the CDR3 DNA reads TGTGCCAGCAGCACGCGGGTAAGCTCCTACAATGAGCAGTTCTTC. The chain employs TRBV11-3 and TRBJ2-1, with a weak D call TRBD2 (5 bases). The germline gives CDR1 SGHNT, CDR2 YENEEA. Trimming removed 5 bases from V and 0 bases from J, with 11 bases in between. The CDR3 covers 15 residues.

This clone was found once. The chain couples TRBV27 to TRBJ2-1, with 8 bases lining up with TRBD2. The V segment lost 1 base and the J segment 9 bases; nucleotides outside the gene matches: 8. Germline CDR1 MNHEY, CDR2 SMNVEV (reference sequence). The CDR3 length is 15 residues. For the CDR3, the DNA is TGTGCCAGCAGTTTATACGGGAGGGGGGATGGTGAGCAGTTCTTC. Amino acid sequence: CASSLYGRGDGEQFF.

The chain joins TRBV9 to TRBJ1-1; D not certain. The CDR3 length is 16 residues. Between the trimmed V and J ends, which lost 4 bases and 0 bases, there was a span of 16 bases. Germline V gene data show CDR1 as SGDLS and CDR2 as YYNGEE. The CDR3 loop reads CASSQQPGLMNTEAFF. CDR3 bases: TGTGCCAGCAGCCAACAACCAGGCCTAATGAACACTGAAGCTTTCTTT. The full variable domain, its missing parts supplied by reference TRBV9 and TRBJ1-1, is DSGVTQTPKHLITATGQRVTLRCSPRSGDLSVYWYQQSLDQGLQFLIQYYNGEERAKGNILERFSAQQFPDLHSELNLSSLELGDSALYFCASSQQPGLMNTEAFFGQGTRLTVV.

The chain couples TRBV5-4 to TRBJ2-2; TRBD1 or TRBD2 may be the D gene (5 bases each). Trimming cost V 4 bases and J 1 base, with 11 bases left between them. This CDR3 comprises 15 residues. The germline V gene encodes CDR1 SGHNT and CDR2 YYREEE (reference sequence). CDR3 DNA sequence: TGTGCCAGCAGCATGCCGAGGGGGAACACCGGGGAGCTGTTTTTT. This encodes CASSMPRGNTGELFF.

The V and J genes are TRBV2 and TRBJ2-1; 7 positions match TRBD2. Germline lookup yields CDR1 SNHLY and CDR2 FYNNEI. Losses at the gene ends were 3 bases for V and 6 bases for J; bases not matched to a gene: 8. The CDR3 covers 15 residues. In DNA, the CDR3 is TGTGCCAGCAGTGAGGCTAGCGGCGGTCTCAATGAGCAGTTCTTC. It specifies CASSEASGGLNEQFF.

The gene calls are TRBV19 and TRBJ1-5; no firm D call. The V and J ends lost 7 bases and 6 bases respectively, with 10 bases between them. From germline, CDR1 is LNHDA and CDR2 SQIVND (reference sequence). There are 12 residues in the CDR3. CDR3 loop: CASTRETQPQHF. CDR3 DNA: TGTGCCAGTACCCGAGAGACTCAGCCCCAGCATTTT.

The V call is TRBV7-8, the J call TRBJ2-5; D is possibly TRBD2 (6 bases). The CDR3 runs to 14 residues. The V gene's germline CDR1 is SGHVS and CDR2 FQNEAQ. V shed 8 bases and J shed 4 bases, with 17 bases lying between them. CDR3 nucleotides: TGTGCCAGCGCCCCGTTCCGGGGGAGAGAGACCCAGTACTTC. It is translated as CASAPFRGRETQYF.

This sequence joins TRBV6-6 and TRBJ1-1; D unclear. The CDR3 runs 12 residues. V gave up 6 bases and J gave up 3 bases, with 8 bases separating them. Germline CDR1 and CDR2: MNHNY and SVGAGI (reference sequence). The CDR3 reads CASREWDTEAFF. CDR3 nucleotide sequence: TGTGCCAGCAGGGAGTGGGACACTGAAGCTTTCTTT.

J is TRBJ1-2 and V is TRBV4-2; a possible D gene is TRBD1 (6 bases). V was cut by 1 base and J by 1 base, with 13 bases left in between. This CDR3 region has 16 residues. Germline V gene data show CDR1 as LGHNA and CDR2 as YNFKEQ. This CDR3 is CASSQGQAGVNYGYTF. The CDR3 coding sequence is TGTGCCAGCAGCCAAGGACAGGCTGGGGTTAACTATGGCTACACCTTC.

The chain employs TRBV28 and TRBJ1-5; the D is unclear. Trimming removed 3 bases from V and 0 bases from J, with 6 bases in between. Germline assignment: CDR1 MDHEN and CDR2 SYDVKM. The CDR3 has 14 amino acids. This CDR3 is CASSLTLSNQPQHF. The CDR3 region has the DNA TGTGCCAGCAGTTTGACCCTTAGCAATCAGCCCCAGCATTTT.

The V and J genes are TRBV7-6 and TRBJ2-7, with D possibly being TRBD1 (6 bases). This CDR3 is built from 13 residues. Germline CDR1 reads SGHVS; CDR2 reads FNYEAQ. V dropped 1 base and J dropped 5 bases, with 9 bases sitting between them. This CDR3 is CASSLVAGDEQYF. The DNA for the CDR3 is TGTGCCAGCAGCTTAGTCGCAGGGGACGAGCAGTACTTC.

The chain is built from TRBV6-1 and TRBJ1-4; a possible D gene is TRBD1 (5 bases). Germline CDR1 MNHNS, CDR2 SASEGT. The CDR3 consists of 14 residues. Trimming removed 5 bases at V and 7 bases at J, with 14 bases between. DNA for the CDR3: TGTGCCAGCAGTCCAGGGAACCAGGGTGAAAAACTGTTTTTT. Protein sequence: CASSPGNQGEKLFF.

J is TRBJ1-2 and V is TRBV4-1; D is unclear. The CDR3 is 14 residues long. CDR1 is MGHRA and CDR2 is YSYEKL in the germline V gene. The V end lost 0 bases, the J end lost 4 bases, and 9 bases lay between the germline ends. In DNA, the CDR3 is TGCGCCAGCAGCCAAGATGTAGGGATCTATGGCTACACCTTC. Encoded protein: CASSQDVGIYGYTF.

The CDR3 coding sequence is TGTGCCAGCAGCCAAGCATGGGGGCTAGGCAATGAGCAGTTCTTC. Translating gives CASSQAWGLGNEQFF. The rearrangement uses TRBV14 and TRBJ2-1, with D maybe TRBD1 (6 bases). CDR1 and CDR2 from the germline V gene are SGHDN and FVKESK. The CDR3 extends over 15 amino acids. The V and J ends lost 1 base and 6 bases respectively, with 13 bases between them. Filled out from reference TRBV14 and TRBJ2-1, the complete variable domain reads EAGVTQFPSHSVIEKGQTVTLRCDPISGHDNLYWYRRVMGKEIKFLLHFVKESKQDESGMPNNRFLAERTGGTYSTLKVQPAELEDSGVYFCASSQAWGLGNEQFFGPGTRLTVL.

This clone was detected once. V gene TRBV5-1 combines with J gene TRBJ2-7, with 7 bases fitting TRBD2. The CDR3 spans 14 residues. The ends lost 0 bases at V and 3 bases at J; junction bases unmatched: 3. Germline CDR1 is SGHRS and CDR2 is YFSETQ. The CDR3 nucleotides read TGCGCCAGCAGCTTGGTGGCTAGCGGCTACGAGCAGTACTTC. Residues: CASSLVASGYEQYF.

The rearrangement links TRBV20-1 to TRBJ2-3; 10 nucleotides match TRBD2. The CDR3 length is 10 residues. Germline CDR1 DFQATT, CDR2 SNEGSKA (reference sequence). Losses at the gene ends were 5 bases for V and 14 bases for J; bases not matched to a gene: 4. The CDR3 DNA sequence: TGCAGTGCTGGGGGACTAGCGACGTATTTT. Its translation is CSAGGLATYF.

The chain combines TRBV6-1 with TRBJ2-7; 8 positions agree with TRBD2. The V and J ends lost 2 bases and 3 bases, in that order; junction bases with no gene match: 9. This CDR3 has 16 amino acids. Looked up from germline, CDR1 is MNHNS and CDR2 is SASEGT. CDR3: CASSEFSGTGLYEQYF. As DNA, the CDR3 is TGTGCCAGCAGTGAATTTAGCGGGACGGGCCTCTACGAGCAGTACTTC.